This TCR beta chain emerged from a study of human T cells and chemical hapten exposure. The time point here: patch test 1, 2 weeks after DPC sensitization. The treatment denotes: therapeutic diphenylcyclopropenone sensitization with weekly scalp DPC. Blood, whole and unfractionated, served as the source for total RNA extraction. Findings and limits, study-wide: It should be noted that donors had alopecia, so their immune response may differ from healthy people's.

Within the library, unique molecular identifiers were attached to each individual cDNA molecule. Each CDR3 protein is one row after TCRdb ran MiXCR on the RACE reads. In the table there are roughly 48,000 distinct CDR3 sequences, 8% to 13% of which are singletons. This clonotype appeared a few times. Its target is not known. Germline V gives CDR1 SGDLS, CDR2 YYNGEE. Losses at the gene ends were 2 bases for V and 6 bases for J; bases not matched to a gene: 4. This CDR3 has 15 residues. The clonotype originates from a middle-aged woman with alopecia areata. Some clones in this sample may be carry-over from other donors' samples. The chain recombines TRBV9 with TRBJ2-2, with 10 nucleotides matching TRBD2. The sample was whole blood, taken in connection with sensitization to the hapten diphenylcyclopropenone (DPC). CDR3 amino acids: CASSVSGGIPGELFF. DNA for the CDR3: TGTGCCAGCAGCGTTAGCGGGGGGATTCCCGGGGAGCTGTTTTTT.